This T cell receptor (beta chain) derives from a study of blood T cells in healthy people across ages. Germline trimming cut 4 bases from V and 6 bases from J; bases unmatched to any gene: 7. Per germline, CDR1 SGHRS and CDR2 YFSETQ. The CDR3 length is 14 residues. Total RNA extraction produced at least 5 micrograms (per sample) for the study. The authors ran a second PCR of roughly 6 to 12 cycles using a sample-barcoded 5' primer and a J-beta primer mix. TCRdb fed the 5' RACE reads into MiXCR, producing one record per CDR3 protein. The table records some 710,000 distinct CDR3 sequences, approximately 22% of them present only once.

The rearrangement uses TRBV5-1 and TRBJ2-1, with 7 bases lining up with TRBD2. This sequence originates from a man between 65 and 85 years old in good health. Sequences were obtained from blood. The CDR3 reads CASSPLATSNEQFF. The CDR3 bases are TGCGCCAGCAGCCCACTAGCGACGAGCAATGAGCAGTTCTTC.